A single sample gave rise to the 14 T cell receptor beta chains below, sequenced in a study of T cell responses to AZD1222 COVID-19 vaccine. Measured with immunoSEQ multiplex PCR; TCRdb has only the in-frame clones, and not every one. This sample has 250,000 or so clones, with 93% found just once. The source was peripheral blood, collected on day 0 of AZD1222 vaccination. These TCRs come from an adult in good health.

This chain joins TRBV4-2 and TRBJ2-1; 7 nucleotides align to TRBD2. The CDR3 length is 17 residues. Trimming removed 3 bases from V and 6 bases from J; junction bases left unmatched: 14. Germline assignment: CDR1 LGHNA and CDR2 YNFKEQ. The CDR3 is CASSQAFPRAGVNEQFF. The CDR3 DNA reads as TGTGCCAGCAGCCAGGCCTTTCCAAGGGCGGGGGTCAATGAGCAGTTCTTC.

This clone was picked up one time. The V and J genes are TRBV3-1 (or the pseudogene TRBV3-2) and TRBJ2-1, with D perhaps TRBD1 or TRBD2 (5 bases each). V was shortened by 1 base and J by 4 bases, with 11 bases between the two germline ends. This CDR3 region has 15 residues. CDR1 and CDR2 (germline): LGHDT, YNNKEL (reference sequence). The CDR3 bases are TGTGCCAGCAGCCAAGGATCGGGGCCGTACAATGAGCAGTTCTTC. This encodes CASSQGSGPYNEQFF.

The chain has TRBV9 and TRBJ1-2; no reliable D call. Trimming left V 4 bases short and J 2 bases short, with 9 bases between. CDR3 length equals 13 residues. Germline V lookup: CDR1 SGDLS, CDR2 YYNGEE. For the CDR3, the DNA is TGTGCCAGCAGCCCACTCCGGAACTATGGCTACACCTTC. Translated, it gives CASSPLRNYGYTF.

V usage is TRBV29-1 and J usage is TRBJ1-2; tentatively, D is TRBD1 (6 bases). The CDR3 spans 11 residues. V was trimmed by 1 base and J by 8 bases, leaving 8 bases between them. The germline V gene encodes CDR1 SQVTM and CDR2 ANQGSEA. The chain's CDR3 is CSVEAGDGYTF. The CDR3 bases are TGCAGCGTTGAAGCAGGGGACGGCTACACCTTC.

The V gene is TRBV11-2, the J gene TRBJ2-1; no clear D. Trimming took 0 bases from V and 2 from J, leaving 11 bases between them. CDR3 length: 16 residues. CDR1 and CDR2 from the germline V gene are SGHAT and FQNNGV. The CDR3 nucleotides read TGTGCCAGCAGCTTAGAGGCAGGCAGAACCTACAATGAGCAGTTCTTC. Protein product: CASSLEAGRTYNEQFF.

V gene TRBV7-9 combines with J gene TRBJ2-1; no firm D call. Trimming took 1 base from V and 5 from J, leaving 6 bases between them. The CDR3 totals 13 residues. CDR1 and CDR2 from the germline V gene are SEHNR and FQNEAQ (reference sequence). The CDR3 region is CASSLDANNEQFF. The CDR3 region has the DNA TGTGCCAGCAGCTTAGACGCCAACAATGAGCAGTTCTTC. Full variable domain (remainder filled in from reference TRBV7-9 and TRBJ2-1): DTGVSQNPRHKITKRGQNVTFRCDPISEHNRLYWYRQTLGQGPEFLTYFQNEAQLEKSRLLSDRFSAERPKGSFSTLEIQRTEQGDSAMYLCASSLDANNEQFFGPGTRLTVL.

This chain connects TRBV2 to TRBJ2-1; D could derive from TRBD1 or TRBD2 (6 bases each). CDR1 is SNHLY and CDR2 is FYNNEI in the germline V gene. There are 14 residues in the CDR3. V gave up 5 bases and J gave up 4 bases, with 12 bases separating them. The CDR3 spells CASSLGGGYNEQFF. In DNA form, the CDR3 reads TGTGCCAGCAGTCTAGGAGGGGGGTACAATGAGCAGTTCTTC. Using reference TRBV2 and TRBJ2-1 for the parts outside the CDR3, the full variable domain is EPEVTQTPSHQVTQMGQEVILRCVPISNHLYFYWYRQILGQKVEFLVSFYNNEISEKSEIFDDQFSVERPDGSNFTLKIRSTKLEDSAMYFCASSLGGGYNEQFFGPGTRLTVL.

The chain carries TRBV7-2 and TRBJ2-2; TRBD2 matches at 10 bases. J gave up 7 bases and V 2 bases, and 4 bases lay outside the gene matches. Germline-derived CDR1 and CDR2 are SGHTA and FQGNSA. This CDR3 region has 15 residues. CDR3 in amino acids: CASSLRVAGGGELFF. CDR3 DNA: TGTGCCAGCAGCTTACGTGTAGCGGGAGGCGGGGAGCTGTTTTTT.

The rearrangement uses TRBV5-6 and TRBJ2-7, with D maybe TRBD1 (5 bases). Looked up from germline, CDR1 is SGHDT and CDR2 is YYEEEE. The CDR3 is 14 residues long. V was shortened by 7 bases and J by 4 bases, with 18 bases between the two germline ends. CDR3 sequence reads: CASGDFWGRYEQYF. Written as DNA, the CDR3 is TGTGCCAGCGGCGATTTCTGGGGCAGGTACGAGCAGTACTTC.

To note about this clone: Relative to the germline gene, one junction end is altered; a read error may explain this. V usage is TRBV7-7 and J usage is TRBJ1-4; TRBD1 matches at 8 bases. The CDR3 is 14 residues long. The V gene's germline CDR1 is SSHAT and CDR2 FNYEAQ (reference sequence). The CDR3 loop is CASSTGGAGEKLFF. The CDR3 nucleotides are TGTGCTAGCAGCACAGGGGGGGCAGGAGAAAAACTGTTTTTT.

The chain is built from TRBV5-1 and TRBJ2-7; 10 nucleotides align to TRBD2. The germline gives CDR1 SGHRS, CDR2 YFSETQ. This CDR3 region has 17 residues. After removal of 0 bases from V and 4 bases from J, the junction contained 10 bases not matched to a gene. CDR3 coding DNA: TGCGCCAGCAGCTTGGCCTGGATTAGCGGGGGGTTGTACGAGCAGTACTTC. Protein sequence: CASSLAWISGGLYEQYF. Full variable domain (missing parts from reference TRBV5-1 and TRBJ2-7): KAGVTQTPRYLIKTRGQQVTLSCSPISGHRSVSWYQQTPGQGLQFLFEYFSETQRNKGNFPGRFSGRQFSNSRSEMNVSTLELGDSALYLCASSLAWISGGLYEQYFGPGTRLTVT.

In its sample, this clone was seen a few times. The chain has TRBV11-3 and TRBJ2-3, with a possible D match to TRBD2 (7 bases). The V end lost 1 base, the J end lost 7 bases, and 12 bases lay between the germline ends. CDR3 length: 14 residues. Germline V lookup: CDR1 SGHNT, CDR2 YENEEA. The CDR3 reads CASSLGGGTNTQYF. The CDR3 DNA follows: TGTGCCAGCAGCTTAGGCGGGGGCACGAATACGCAGTATTTT.

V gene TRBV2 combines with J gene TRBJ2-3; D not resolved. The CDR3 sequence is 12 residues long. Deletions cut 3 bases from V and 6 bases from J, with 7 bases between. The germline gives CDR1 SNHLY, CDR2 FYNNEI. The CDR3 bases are TGTGCCAGCAGTGACAGGAGCGATACGCAGTATTTT. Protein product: CASSDRSDTQYF.

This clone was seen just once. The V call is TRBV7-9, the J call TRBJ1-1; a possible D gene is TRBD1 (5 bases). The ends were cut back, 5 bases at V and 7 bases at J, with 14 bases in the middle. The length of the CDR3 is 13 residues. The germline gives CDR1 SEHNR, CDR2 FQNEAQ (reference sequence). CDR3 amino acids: CASSPGTVHEAFF. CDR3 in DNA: TGTGCCAGCAGCCCAGGGACTGTGCATGAAGCTTTCTTT.